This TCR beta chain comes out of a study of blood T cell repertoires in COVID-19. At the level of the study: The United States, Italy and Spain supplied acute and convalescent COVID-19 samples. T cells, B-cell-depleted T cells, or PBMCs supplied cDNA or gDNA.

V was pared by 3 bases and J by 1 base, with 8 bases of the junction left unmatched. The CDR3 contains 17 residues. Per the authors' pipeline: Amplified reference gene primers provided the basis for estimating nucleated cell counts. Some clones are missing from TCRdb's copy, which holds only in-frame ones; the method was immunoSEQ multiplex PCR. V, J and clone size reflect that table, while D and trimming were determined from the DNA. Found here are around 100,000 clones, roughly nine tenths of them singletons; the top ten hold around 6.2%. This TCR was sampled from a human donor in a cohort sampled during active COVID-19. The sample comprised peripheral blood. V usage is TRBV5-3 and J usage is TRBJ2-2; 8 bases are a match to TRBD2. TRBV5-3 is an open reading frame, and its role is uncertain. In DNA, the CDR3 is TGTGCCAGAAGCTCCATGGCGGGGGGATTGAACACCGGGGAGCTGTTTTTT. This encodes CARSSMAGGLNTGELFF.